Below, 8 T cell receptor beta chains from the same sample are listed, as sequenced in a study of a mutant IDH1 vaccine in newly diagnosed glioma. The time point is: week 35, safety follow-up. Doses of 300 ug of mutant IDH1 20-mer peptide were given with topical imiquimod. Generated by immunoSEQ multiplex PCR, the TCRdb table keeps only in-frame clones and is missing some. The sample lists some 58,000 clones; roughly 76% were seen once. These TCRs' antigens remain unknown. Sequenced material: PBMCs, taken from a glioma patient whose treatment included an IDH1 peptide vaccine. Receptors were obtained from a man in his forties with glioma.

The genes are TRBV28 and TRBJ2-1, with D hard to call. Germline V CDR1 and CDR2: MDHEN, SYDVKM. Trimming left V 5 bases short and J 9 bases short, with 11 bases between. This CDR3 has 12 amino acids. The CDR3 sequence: CASSDPDLEQFF. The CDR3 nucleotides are TGTGCCAGCAGTGACCCGGACCTTGAGCAGTTCTTC.

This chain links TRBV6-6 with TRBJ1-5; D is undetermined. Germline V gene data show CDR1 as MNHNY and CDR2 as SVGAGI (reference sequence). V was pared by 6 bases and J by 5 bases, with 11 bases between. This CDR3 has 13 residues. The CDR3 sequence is CASSWNLDQPQHF. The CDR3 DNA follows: TGTGCCAGCAGCTGGAATTTAGATCAGCCCCAGCATTTT.

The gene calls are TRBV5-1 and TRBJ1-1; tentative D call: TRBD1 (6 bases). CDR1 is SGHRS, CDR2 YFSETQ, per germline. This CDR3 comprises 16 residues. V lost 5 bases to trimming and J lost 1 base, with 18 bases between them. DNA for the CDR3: TGCGCCAGCAGTTCTTTTAGAACAGGGCCGAACACTGAAGCTTTCTTT. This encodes CASSSFRTGPNTEAFF.

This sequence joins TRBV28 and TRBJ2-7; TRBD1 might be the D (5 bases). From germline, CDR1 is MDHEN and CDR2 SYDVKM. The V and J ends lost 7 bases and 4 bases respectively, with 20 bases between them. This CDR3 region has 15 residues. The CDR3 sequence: CASTSPQGRAYEQYF. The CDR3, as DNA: TGTGCCAGCACCTCCCCTCAGGGCAGGGCATACGAGCAGTACTTC.

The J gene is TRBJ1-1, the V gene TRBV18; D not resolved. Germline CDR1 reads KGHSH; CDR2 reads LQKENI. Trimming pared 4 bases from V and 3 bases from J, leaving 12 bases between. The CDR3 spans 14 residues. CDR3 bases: TGTGCCAGCTCACTGGACGGAGTGGACACTGAAGCTTTCTTT. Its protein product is CASSLDGVDTEAFF.

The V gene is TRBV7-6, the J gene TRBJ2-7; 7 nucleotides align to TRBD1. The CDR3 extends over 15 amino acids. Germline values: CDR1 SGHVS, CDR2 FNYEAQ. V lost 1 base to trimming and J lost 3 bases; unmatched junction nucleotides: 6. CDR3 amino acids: CASSLVGQGVYEQYF. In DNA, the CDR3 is TGTGCCAGCAGCTTAGTGGGTCAGGGGGTCTACGAGCAGTACTTC.

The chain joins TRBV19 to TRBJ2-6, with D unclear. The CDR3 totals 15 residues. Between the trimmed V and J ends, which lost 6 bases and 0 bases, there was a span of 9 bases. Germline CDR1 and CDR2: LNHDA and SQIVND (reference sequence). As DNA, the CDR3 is TGTGCCAGTAGCATATCGAACTCTGGGGCCAACGTCCTGACTTTC. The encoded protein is CASSISNSGANVLTF. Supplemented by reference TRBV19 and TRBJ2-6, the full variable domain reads DGGITQSPKYLFRKEGQNVTLSCEQNLNHDAMYWYRQDPGQGLRLIYYSQIVNDFQKGDIAEGYSVSREKKESFPLTVTSAQKNPTAFYLCASSISNSGANVLTFGAGSRLTVL.

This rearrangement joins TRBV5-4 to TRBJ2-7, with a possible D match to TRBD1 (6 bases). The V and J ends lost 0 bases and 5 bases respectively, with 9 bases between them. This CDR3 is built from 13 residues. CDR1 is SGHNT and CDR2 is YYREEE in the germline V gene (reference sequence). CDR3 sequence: CASSLDRADEQYF. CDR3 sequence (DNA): TGTGCCAGCAGCTTGGACAGGGCCGACGAGCAGTACTTC.